The 9 T cell receptor beta chains presented below share a single source sample, sequenced in a study of blood T cell repertoires in COVID-19. Data came from immunoSEQ multiplex PCR; TCRdb stores just in-frame clones and leaves some out. The sample records roughly 53,000 clones, about 89% being singletons. Sequences were obtained from peripheral blood. These receptors all come from a man aged 55 to 70 with acute or convalescent COVID-19.

This chain uses TRBV11-2 with TRBJ2-1; 7 nucleotides match TRBD2. CDR1 and CDR2 (germline): SGHAT, FQNNGV. This CDR3 is 17 amino acids long. V dropped 0 bases and J dropped 2; count of bases not matched to a gene: 7. As DNA, the CDR3 is TGTGCCAGCAGCTTAGATCGCGGGACTATTACCTACAATGAGCAGTTCTTC. This encodes CASSLDRGTITYNEQFF.

The chain recombines TRBV2 with TRBJ2-7; 7 positions match TRBD1. Germline V gene lookup returns CDR1 SNHLY and CDR2 FYNNEI. CDR3 length: 16 amino acids. The junction had 9 bases not matched to a gene; V was cut back by 1 base and J by 3 bases. The CDR3 bases are TGTGCCAGCAGTGAAGGCCCGAGACAGGGTGGCTACGAGCAGTACTTC. Protein sequence: CASSEGPRQGGYEQYF.

This chain links TRBV19 with TRBJ1-3, with a weak D call TRBD1 (6 bases). The CDR3 has 15 amino acids. In germline, CDR1 is LNHDA, CDR2 SQIVND (reference sequence). The V end was cut by 5 bases, the J end by 3 bases, with 14 bases between. In DNA form, the CDR3 reads TGTGCCAGTAGTGGTACAGGGAATCTTGGAAACACCATATATTTT. It specifies CASSGTGNLGNTIYF.

V and J are TRBV6-5 and TRBJ2-2; 13 positions agree with TRBD2. The junction had 6 bases not matched to a gene; V was cut back by 6 bases and J by 8 bases. The CDR3 length is 15 residues. Germline loops: CDR1 MNHEY, CDR2 SVGAGI. CDR3 protein: CASRILAGGPGELFF. The CDR3 nucleotides are TGTGCCAGCAGAATACTAGCGGGGGGGCCGGGGGAGCTGTTTTTT.

The chain has TRBV7-9 and TRBJ1-1; 11 positions match TRBD1. The CDR3 totals 17 residues. V shed 1 base, J shed 5 bases, and the junction held 9 bases outside the gene matches. Germline V gene sequence: CDR1 SEHNR, CDR2 FQNEAQ (reference sequence). In DNA form, the CDR3 reads TGTGCCAGCAGCTTAGGAGGACAGGGGGCGAGCGGGACTGAAGCTTTCTTT. It is translated as CASSLGGQGASGTEAFF.

This clone has a handful of counts. The rearrangement joins TRBV29-1 to TRBJ2-7; possibly TRBD2 for D (6 bases). This CDR3 contains 13 residues. The V gene's germline CDR1 is SQVTM and CDR2 ANQGSEA. V was cut by 0 bases and J by 4 bases, with 10 bases left in between. Written as DNA, the CDR3 is TGCAGCGTTGAAGAAGAGGGAGGTTACGAGCAGTACTTC. It specifies CSVEEEGGYEQYF.

The genes are TRBV13 and TRBJ2-7; D gene unclear. Germline V gene data show CDR1 as PRHDT and CDR2 as FYEKMQ (reference sequence). The CDR3 loop spans 11 amino acids. With 3 bases removed from V and 6 bases from J, the gap between germline ends came to 6 bases. DNA for the CDR3: TGTGCCAGCAGCTTTTCCCGCGAGCAGTACTTC. It is translated as CASSFSREQYF.

The table lists this clone with a few counts. The chain carries TRBV6-2 or TRBV6-3 and TRBJ2-1, with unresolved D. The CDR3 is made up of 16 amino acids. The V gene lost 2 bases and the J gene lost 0 bases, with 11 bases spanning the gap. Per the germline V gene, CDR1 is MNHEY and CDR2 is SVGEGT. The CDR3 DNA follows: TGTGCCAGCAGTTACGGGCCCGGTCTCTCCTACAATGAGCAGTTCTTC. The encoded protein is CASSYGPGLSYNEQFF.

The chain couples TRBV13 to TRBJ1-3, with 7 bases matching TRBD1. Germline CDR1 and CDR2: PRHDT and FYEKMQ (reference sequence). J lost 4 bases, V lost 2 bases, and 26 bases had no gene match. The CDR3 spans 22 residues. CDR3 sequence (DNA): TGTGCCAGCAGCTTATCGGAGAACACCGGGACAGTCAAGGTGTGGAGCGGAAACACCATATATTTT. It translates to CASSLSENTGTVKVWSGNTIYF.